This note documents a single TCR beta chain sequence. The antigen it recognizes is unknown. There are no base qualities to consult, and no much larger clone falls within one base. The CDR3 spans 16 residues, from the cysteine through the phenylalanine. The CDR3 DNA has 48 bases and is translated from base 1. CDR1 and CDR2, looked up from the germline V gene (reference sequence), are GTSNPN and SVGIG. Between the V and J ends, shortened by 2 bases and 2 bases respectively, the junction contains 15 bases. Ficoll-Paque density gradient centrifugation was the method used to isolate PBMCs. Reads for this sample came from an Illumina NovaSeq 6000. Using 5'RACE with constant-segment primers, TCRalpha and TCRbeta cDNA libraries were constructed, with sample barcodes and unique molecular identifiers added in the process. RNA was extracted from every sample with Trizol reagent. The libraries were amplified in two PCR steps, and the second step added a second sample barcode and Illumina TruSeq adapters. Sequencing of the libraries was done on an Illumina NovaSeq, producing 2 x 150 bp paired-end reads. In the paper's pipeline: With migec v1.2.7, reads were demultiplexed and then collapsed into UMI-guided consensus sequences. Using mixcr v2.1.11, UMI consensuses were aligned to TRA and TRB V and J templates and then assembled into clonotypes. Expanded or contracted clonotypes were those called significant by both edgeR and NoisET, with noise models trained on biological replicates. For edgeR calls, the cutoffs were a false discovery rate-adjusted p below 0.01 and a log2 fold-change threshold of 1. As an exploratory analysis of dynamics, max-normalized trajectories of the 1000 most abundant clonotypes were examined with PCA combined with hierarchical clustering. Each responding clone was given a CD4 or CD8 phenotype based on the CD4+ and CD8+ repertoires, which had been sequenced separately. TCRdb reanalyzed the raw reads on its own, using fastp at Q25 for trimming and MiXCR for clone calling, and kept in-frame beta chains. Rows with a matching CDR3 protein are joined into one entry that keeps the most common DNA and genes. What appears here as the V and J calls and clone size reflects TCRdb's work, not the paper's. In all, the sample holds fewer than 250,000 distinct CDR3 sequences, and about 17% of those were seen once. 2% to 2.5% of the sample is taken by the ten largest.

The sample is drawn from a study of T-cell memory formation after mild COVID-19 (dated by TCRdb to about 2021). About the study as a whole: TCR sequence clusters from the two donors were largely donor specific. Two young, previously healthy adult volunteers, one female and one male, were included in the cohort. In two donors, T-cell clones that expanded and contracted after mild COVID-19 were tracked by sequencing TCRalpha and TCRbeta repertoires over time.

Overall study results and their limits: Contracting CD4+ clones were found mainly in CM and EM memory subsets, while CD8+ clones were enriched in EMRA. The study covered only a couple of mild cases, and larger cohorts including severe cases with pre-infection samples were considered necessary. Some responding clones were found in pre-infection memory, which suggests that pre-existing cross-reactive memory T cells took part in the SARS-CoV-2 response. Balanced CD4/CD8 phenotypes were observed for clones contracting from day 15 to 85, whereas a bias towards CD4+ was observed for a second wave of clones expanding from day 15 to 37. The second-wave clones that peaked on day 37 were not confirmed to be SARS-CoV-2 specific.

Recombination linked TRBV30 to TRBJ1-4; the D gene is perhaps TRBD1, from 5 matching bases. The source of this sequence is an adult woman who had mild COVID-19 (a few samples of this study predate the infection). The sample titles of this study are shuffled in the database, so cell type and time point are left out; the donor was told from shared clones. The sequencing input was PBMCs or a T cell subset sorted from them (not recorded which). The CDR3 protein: CAWSFGDRRTNEKLFF. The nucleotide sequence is TGTGCCTGGAGTTTCGGGGACCGCCGTACTAATGAAAAACTGTTTTTT.